This is a list of T cell receptor beta chains from one sample in a study of graft-versus-host responses after intestinal transplantation. The antigens of these receptors remain unknown. Using immunoSEQ multiplex PCR, the repertoire was profiled, and TCRdb retains in-frame clones only, with some absent. This sample carries 90,000 to 150,000 clones, 85% to 95% of them seen once, and the ten largest clones take 2.5% to 3.5%. Sequencing used unstimulated CD8+ T cells sorted from spleen or lymph node cells, obtained before intestinal transplant. The receptor set was obtained from a human donor who received an intestinal transplant. Both conserved end residues are part of each CDR3. Fields, in order: D gene, clone size, V gene, J gene, CDR3 DNA, CDR3 protein. D genes are given only for firm matches. Part of the rows lack a size; the others show once, few, many or a class for expanded clones.

>TRBD1|-|TRBV9|TRBJ2-5
TGTGCCAGCAGCGTAGCTGGGGCAGGGGGCGTAGAGACCCAGTACTTC
CASSVAGAGGVETQYF
>-|-|TRBV15|TRBJ2-1
TGTGCCACCAGCTGGCAAGGTGTGAGCTCCTACAATGAGCAGTTCTTC
CATSWQGVSSYNEQFF
>-|-|TRBV5-1|TRBJ2-6
TGCGCCAGCAGCTTGAGCCAGTTTATGTCTGGGGCCAACGTCCTGACTTTC
CASSLSQFMSGANVLTF
>-|-|TRBV2|TRBJ2-7
TGTGCCAGCAGCCCTACCGAGTCCTACGAGCAGTACTTC
CASSPTESYEQYF
>-|-|TRBV4-3|TRBJ1-5
TGCGCCAGCAGCCAAGATGACGGGTACAATCAGCCCCAGCATTTT
CASSQDDGYNQPQHF
>-|-|TRBV9|TRBJ2-2
TGTGCCAGCAGCGTACCGGCGGGCTCCGCGAACACCGGGGAGCTGTTTTTT
CASSVPAGSANTGELFF
>-|-|TRBV7-3|TRBJ2-1
TGTGCCAGCAGCTTAGGTATATCCCCTTACAATGAGCAGTTCTTC
CASSLGISPYNEQFF
>-|-|TRBV9|TRBJ1-2
TGTGCCAGCAGCGTAGAAGGCAGGCTTAGAAATGGCTACACCTTC
CASSVEGRLRNGYTF
>-|-|TRBV4-1|TRBJ2-7
TGCGCCAGCAGCCAAGACGTAAGGCAGTACTTC
CASSQDVRQYF
>-|-|TRBV9|TRBJ2-7
TGTGCCAGCAGCGCAGGGGTCGCCCTTTCCTACGAGCAGTACTTC
CASSAGVALSYEQYF
>-|-|TRBV2|TRBJ1-1
TGTGCCAGCAGTGGGCTGAACACTGAAGCTTTCTTT
CASSGLNTEAFF
>-|-|TRBV29-1|TRBJ1-2
TGCAGCGTTCAGGGGACCGCTAACTATGGCTACACCTTC
CSVQGTANYGYTF
>-|-|TRBV14|TRBJ2-3
TGTGCCAGCAGCCAAAAGAGGTGGACAGATACGCAGTATTTT
CASSQKRWTDTQYF
>-|-|TRBV29-1|TRBJ1-2
TGCAGCATCCCCAGGGGCTATGGCTACACCTTC
CSIPRGYGYTF
>-|-|TRBV10-2|TRBJ2-7
TGCGCCAGCAGTGAGTCGATCGGCAGGGGTTGGACTGACGAGCAGTACTTC
CASSESIGRGWTDEQYF
>-|-|TRBV9|TRBJ1-2
TGTGCCAGCAGCGAGGGGGAGGGTTCCATTGGCTACACCTTC
CASSEGEGSIGYTF
>TRBD2|-|TRBV2|TRBJ2-1
TGTGCCAGCAGTAGTTTCATGGTAGGACTAGCGGCCAATGAGCAGTTCTTC
CASSSFMVGLAANEQFF
>TRBD1|-|TRBV6-5|TRBJ2-5
TGTGCCAGCGGGGATACAGGGGGCAGTCAAGAGACCCAGTACTTC
CASGDTGGSQETQYF
>-|-|TRBV15|TRBJ1-5
TGTGCCACCAGCAGAGATGTCGGGACGGGCGGCAATCAGCCCCAGCATTTT
CATSRDVGTGGNQPQHF
>-|once|TRBV15|TRBJ1-2
TGTGCCACCAGCAGAGTGTCAGGATCTGGCTACACCTTC
CATSRVSGSGYTF
>TRBD2|-|TRBV10-1|TRBJ2-3
TGCGCCAGCAGTGAGTCTGTGACTAGCGGTCTTAGCACAGATACGCAGTATTTT
CASSESVTSGLSTDTQYF
>TRBD2|-|TRBV7-3|TRBJ2-3
TGTGCCAGCAGCCTAGGGGGACTAGCGGGAGAGAGAGAGACGCAGTATTTT
CASSLGGLAGERETQYF
>-|-|TRBV7-9|TRBJ2-1
TGTGCCAGCAGCTTCGCCGGGGTTGTTTACAATGAGCAGTTCTTC
CASSFAGVVYNEQFF
>-|-|TRBV2|TRBJ2-6
TGTGCCAGCAGTAAATACTCCGGGGCCAACGTCCTGACTTTC
CASSKYSGANVLTF
>TRBD2|-|TRBV6-5|TRBJ2-7
TGTGCCAGCAGGGAGACTAGCGGCTCATCCTACGAGCAGTACTTC
CASRETSGSSYEQYF
>TRBD2|-|TRBV5-1|TRBJ2-7
TGCGCCAGCAGCTTGCGCTCCCCGGGGGGCGAGCAGTACTTC
CASSLRSPGGEQYF
>-|-|TRBV5-8|TRBJ2-5
TGTGCCAGCAGCTTGGGGCAGGGGGGCCAGTATCAAGAGACCCAGTACTTC
CASSLGQGGQYQETQYF
>-|once|TRBV6-5|TRBJ2-7
TGTGCCAGCAAGAGAACGGAGAGCTCCTACGAGCAGTACTTC
CASKRTESSYEQYF
>TRBD2|-|TRBV9|TRBJ2-3
TGTGCCAGCAGCGTAGAGGGACTAGCGGCTAGCACAGATACGCAGTATTTT
CASSVEGLAASTDTQYF
>-|-|TRBV20-1|TRBJ2-7
TGCAGTGCTAATGTCTTTGGGGAGCAGTACTTC
CSANVFGEQYF
>-|-|TRBV7-6|TRBJ2-1
TGTGCCAGCAGCTTAGGGGGGACTTACAATGAGCAGTTCTTC
CASSLGGTYNEQFF
>TRBD1|-|TRBV19|TRBJ2-3
TGTGCCAGTAGTCCGAGGGGACAGGGGGGCACAGATACGCAGTATTTT
CASSPRGQGGTDTQYF
>-|-|TRBV25-1|TRBJ2-2
TGTGCCAGCAGTGAATATGAAGGGGGGACCGGGGAGCTGTTTTTT
CASSEYEGGTGELFF
>-|once|TRBV6-5|TRBJ1-1
TGTGCCAGCAGCCCTAAGGAGAACACTGAAGCTTTCTTT
CASSPKENTEAFF
>-|-|TRBV5-1|TRBJ1-2
TGCGCCAGCAGCTTTTCGAACTATGGCTACACCTTC
CASSFSNYGYTF
>-|-|TRBV27|TRBJ2-7
TGTGCCAGCAGTTCCGGACAGACCCAAAGGCACGAGCAGTACTTC
CASSSGQTQRHEQYF
>-|-|TRBV7-3|TRBJ1-1
TGTGCCAGCAGCTTAAGGCCAACCTCGGGCACTGAAGCTTTCTTT
CASSLRPTSGTEAFF
>TRBD2|-|TRBV19|TRBJ2-1
TGTGCCAGTAGTCCCTTGGGAGGACTAGCGGGCAATGAGCAGTTCTTC
CASSPLGGLAGNEQFF
>-|-|TRBV27|TRBJ2-7
TGTGCCAGCAGTTCGACCCCCAGGGGACTCTCCTACGAGCAGTACTTC
CASSSTPRGLSYEQYF
>-|-|TRBV15|TRBJ1-2
TGTGCCACCAGCAGGGAGGGCCCTAGGACGGGCTATGGCTACACCTTC
CATSREGPRTGYGYTF
>-|-|TRBV7-6|TRBJ2-1
TGTGCCAGCAGCTTAGAGTTTGACAATGAGCAGTTCTTC
CASSLEFDNEQFF
>-|-|TRBV28|TRBJ1-1
TGTGCCAGCACGGCAGTTATGAACACTGAAGCTTTCTTT
CASTAVMNTEAFF
>TRBD2|-|TRBV6-5|TRBJ2-1
TGTGCCAGCAGGTTGACTAGCGGACACAATGAGCAGTTCTTC
CASRLTSGHNEQFF
>TRBD1|-|TRBV11-2|TRBJ1-2
TGTGCCAGCAGCTTAGACAGGGGGGCTAACTATGGCTACACCTTC
CASSLDRGANYGYTF